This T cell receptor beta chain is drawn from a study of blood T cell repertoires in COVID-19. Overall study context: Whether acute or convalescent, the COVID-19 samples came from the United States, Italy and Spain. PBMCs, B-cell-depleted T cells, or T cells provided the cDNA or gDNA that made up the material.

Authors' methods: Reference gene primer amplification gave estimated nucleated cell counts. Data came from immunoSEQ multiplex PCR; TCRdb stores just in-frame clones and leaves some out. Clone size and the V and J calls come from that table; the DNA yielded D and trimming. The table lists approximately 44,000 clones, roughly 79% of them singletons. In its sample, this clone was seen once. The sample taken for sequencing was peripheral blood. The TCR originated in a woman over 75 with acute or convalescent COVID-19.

This chain's CDR3 is CASSLEGLAGGNSYYEQYF. In nucleotides, the CDR3 is TGTGCCAGCAGCTTAGAGGGACTAGCGGGAGGAAACAGCTACTACGAGCAGTACTTC. The chain combines TRBV5-6 with TRBJ2-7; the match to TRBD2 covers 15 bases. From germline, CDR1 is SGHDT and CDR2 YYEEEE. V shed 2 bases and J 3 bases; nucleotides not matched to a gene: 12. This CDR3 has 19 amino acids.